The next 28 T cell receptor beta chains were all read from a single sample in a study of tumor and adjacent non-tumor tissue in lung cancer. A modified ARM-PCR protocol with three rounds of nested PCR amplified TCRbeta. TCRdb re-called the multiplex PCR reads through MiXCR, storing one row per CDR3 protein. The table has fewer than 120,000 distinct CDR3 sequences, around 82% seen once. This sample's RNA came from whole unsorted tissue. Sequencing input: lung tumor tissue. The receptors derive from a man in his 70s with non-small cell lung cancer.

The V gene is TRBV20-1, the J gene TRBJ1-4, with D tentatively TRBD1 (6 bases). CDR1 DFQATT and CDR2 SNEGSKA come from the germline V gene (reference sequence). The length of the CDR3 is 17 residues. Trimming removed 6 bases from V and 5 bases from J, with 25 bases in between. Written as DNA, the CDR3 is TGCAGTGCGAGTAGGACAAGGGGGTCCAACTGGAATGAAAAACTGTTTTTT. Amino acids: CSASRTRGSNWNEKLFF.

This clonotype was detected only a few times. The V gene is TRBV11-2, the J gene TRBJ1-1, with D hard to call. CDR3 length: 14 amino acids. V was trimmed by 8 bases and J by 4 bases, leaving 17 bases between them. Germline loops: CDR1 SGHAT, CDR2 FQNNGV. Here the CDR3 DNA reads TGTGCCAGCGCCGTCAAGCGGGGTGGCACTGAAGCTTTCTTT. It translates to CASAVKRGGTEAFF.

This clonotype counts as medium-sized. As DNA, the CDR3 is TGCAGTGCTAGAGACTCCTACGAGCAGTACTTC. This translates into CSARDSYEQYF. The rearrangement joins TRBV20-1 to TRBJ2-7, with unresolved D. CDR1 is DFQATT, CDR2 SNEGSKA, per germline (reference sequence). The CDR3 is 11 amino acids. Trimming cost V 0 bases and J 0 bases, with 0 bases left between them.

This clonotype showed up just once. J is TRBJ1-1 and V is TRBV29-1; D gene unclear. The germline V gene encodes CDR1 SQVTM and CDR2 ANQGSEA. There are 14 residues in the CDR3. The V and J ends lost 7 bases and 3 bases respectively, with 18 bases between them. This chain's CDR3 is CSAGSVSIYTEAFF. The CDR3 DNA follows: TGCAGCGCCGGATCAGTGTCCATATACACTGAAGCTTTCTTT.

In the case of this clonotype: The CDR3 does not end in the conserved phenylalanine or tryptophan, so this is likely a read error. This chain links TRBV6-5 with TRBJ2-1; maybe TRBD2 (5 bases). V shed 3 bases and J shed 8 bases, with 14 bases lying between them. Germline V gene sequence: CDR1 MNHEY, CDR2 SVGAGI. CDR3 length equals 14 residues. CDR3 in DNA: TGTGCCAGCAGTTATCGTCCAGCCGGGGATGAGCAGTTCACC. Protein product: CASSYRPAGDEQFT.

On this clonotype itself: The junction and the germline gene differ at one end; a read error may be behind it. This sequence joins TRBV4-2 and TRBJ2-5, with TRBD2 matching 12 bases. From germline, CDR1 is LGHNA and CDR2 YNFKEQ. The CDR3 extends over 16 amino acids. The CDR3: CASSQGASGRAEIQYF. In DNA form, the CDR3 reads TGTGCCAGCAGCCAAGGGGCTAGCGGGAGGGCGGAGATCCAGTACTTC.

The chain combines TRBV6-6 with TRBJ2-4; D unclear. V lost 10 bases and J lost 3, with 16 bases in between. This CDR3 region has 14 residues. CDR1 MNHNY and CDR2 SVGAGI come from the germline V gene (reference sequence). This CDR3 is CANREVGFKNIQYF. The CDR3 DNA sequence: TGTGCCAACAGAGAAGTGGGGTTCAAAAACATTCAGTACTTC.

The sample holds one count of this clonotype. This likely comes from a read error, as the CDR3 has no conserved phenylalanine or tryptophan at its end. The chain couples TRBV6-2 or TRBV6-3 to TRBJ2-1; D unresolved. Germline V gene data show CDR1 as MNHEY and CDR2 as SVGEGT. This CDR3 spans 13 amino acids. V lost 10 bases and J 4 bases, leaving 14 bases between the germline ends. CDR3 bases: TGTGCCAACAACAGAGGCGGTTACAATGAGCAGTTCCAC. This codes for CANNRGGYNEQFH.

Worth noting for this clonotype: The CDR3 does not end in the conserved phenylalanine or tryptophan, so this is likely a read error. V gene TRBV12-3 or TRBV12-4 combines with J gene TRBJ2-5, with D unclear. The CDR3 totals 13 residues. The CDR3 DNA reads TGTGCCAGCAGCCCCGGGTACCAAGAGACTCAGTACATC. Amino acid sequence: CASSPGYQETQYI.

Worth noting for this clonotype: With a much larger clone just one base away, this may be a read error. The CDR3: CASSAQTWRTGELFF. The CDR3 nucleotides read TGTGCCAGCAGTGCACAAACATGGAGGACCGGGGAGCTGTTTTTT. The genes are TRBV2 and TRBJ2-2; D perhaps matches TRBD2 (5 bases). Germline lookup yields CDR1 SNHLY and CDR2 FYNNEI. V dropped 4 bases and J dropped 5 bases, with 14 bases sitting between them. The CDR3 is 15 amino acids. The full variable domain, its missing parts supplied by reference TRBV2 and TRBJ2-2, is EPEVTQTPSHQVTQMGQEVILRCVPISNHLYFYWYRQILGQKVEFLVSFYNNEISEKSEIFDDQFSVERPDGSNFTLKIRSTKLEDSAMYFCASSAQTWRTGELFFGEGSRLTVL.

As for this clonotype: The junction departs from germline at one end; a sequencing error may be responsible. The chain carries TRBV10-2 and TRBJ2-3, with D perhaps matching TRBD1 (6 bases). This CDR3 spans 14 amino acids. From germline, CDR1 is WSHSY and CDR2 SAAADI. This chain's CDR3 is CASTKGEFSDTQYF. CDR3 DNA sequence: TGCGCCAGCACCAAGGGGGAATTCTCAGATACGCAGTACTTT.

A single count supports this clonotype. The junction does not match germline at one end; this may be a read error. The chain uses TRBV10-2 and TRBJ1-2, with unresolved D. The CDR3 contains 13 residues. The germline CDR1 and CDR2 sequences are WSHSY and SAAADI. CDR3 bases: TGCGCCATCAGTGAGTCGAGCTGGTGGCAGGCCAACTTC. It specifies CAISESSWWQANF.

This chain links TRBV20-1 with TRBJ2-1; TRBD2 matches 9 bases. This CDR3 contains 17 residues. Germline assignment: CDR1 DFQATT and CDR2 SNEGSKA (reference sequence). V shed 4 bases and J 5 bases; nucleotides not matched to a gene: 15. The CDR3 loop reads CSAKDPCASGAHNEQFF. For the CDR3, the DNA is TGCAGTGCTAAAGATCCCTGCGCTAGCGGGGCCCACAATGAGCAGTTCTTC.

Turning to this clonotype: Since the CDR3 does not end with the conserved phenylalanine or tryptophan, this likely comes from a read error. Because the CDR3's place on the DNA is in doubt, the DNA is left out and the CDR3 is given as listed by TCRdb. The J gene is TRBJ1-6, the V gene TRBV6-5. The CDR3 is made up of 15 amino acids, end residues included. Germline CDR1 is MNHEY and CDR2 is SVGAGI. The CDR3 sequence is CASSHSDGKNSPLRY.

In regard to this clonotype: At one end the junction does not follow the germline gene, possibly because of a read error. The chain carries TRBV11-2 and TRBJ1-4, with D uncertain. Germline V gene sequence: CDR1 SGHAT, CDR2 FQNNGV. The CDR3 sequence is 15 residues long. For the CDR3, the DNA is TGTGCCAGCAGCAGACGTGGGAGAAGTAATGAAAAACTGTTATTT. It encodes CASSRRGRSNEKLLF.

In the case of this clonotype: The junction departs from germline at one end; a sequencing error may be responsible. The V and J genes are TRBV11-3 and TRBJ1-1; 7 nucleotides agree with TRBD1. In germline, CDR1 is SGHNT, CDR2 YENEEA. This CDR3 has 16 amino acids. CDR3 region: CASSFRDRTLNTEAIF. The DNA for the CDR3 is TGTGCCAGCAGCTTCCGGGACAGAACTCTGAACACAGAAGCTATCTTT.

The gene calls are TRBV5-5 and TRBJ2-1; D might be TRBD1 or TRBD2, each matching 5 bases. CDR3 length equals 17 residues. V was shortened by 0 bases and J by 5 bases, with 18 bases between the two germline ends. Germline assignment: CDR1 SGHKS and CDR2 YYEKEE (reference sequence). The CDR3 nucleotides are TGTGCCAGCAGCTTGGCCTTAGGGGCTAGCTTCAACAATGAGCAGTTCTTC. Translating gives CASSLALGASFNNEQFF.

The rearrangement uses TRBV15 and TRBJ2-5, with 7 bases fitting TRBD1. The V gene's germline CDR1 is LNHNV and CDR2 YYDKDF (reference sequence). The CDR3 is 12 amino acids. Trimming cost V 6 bases and J 4 bases; bases outside gene matches: 2. CDR3 nucleotide sequence: TGTGCCACCAGGACAGGGACAGAGACCCAGTACTTC. As protein: CATRTGTETQYF.

Worth noting for this clonotype: The germline gene is not matched at one end of the junction; a read error may be the cause. CDR3 sequence reads: CTSNGWGVGSTEAFF. For the CDR3, the DNA is TGTACCAGCAACGGATGGGGGGTTGGGAGCACTGAAGCTTTCTTT. V usage is TRBV6-1 and J usage is TRBJ1-1; D may be TRBD1 (5 bases). The CDR3 is 15 amino acids. Germline V gives CDR1 MNHNS, CDR2 SASEGT.

Remarks on this clonotype: This could be a read error, since a much larger clone is one nucleotide away. CDR3 residues: CAISKSGSFMSCTF. The CDR3 DNA reads TGTGCCATCAGTAAATCAGGGTCTTTTATGAGCTGCACCTTC. This chain uses TRBV10-3 with TRBJ1-2; tentatively, D is TRBD1 (5 bases). Germline V gene data show CDR1 as ENHRY and CDR2 as SYGVKD. This CDR3 has 14 amino acids. Trimming removed 5 bases from V and 13 bases from J, with 23 bases in between.

Concerning this clonotype: At one of its ends the junction is not consistent with the germline gene, which may arise from a read error. The chain recombines TRBV5-6 with TRBJ1-2; the D gene is possibly TRBD1 (5 bases). This CDR3 has 15 amino acids. The V gene's germline CDR1 is SGHDT and CDR2 YYEEEE. The CDR3 reads CTSSRIDRAKYGYTF. The CDR3 DNA is TGTACCAGCAGCAGAATCGACAGAGCCAAGTATGGCTACACCTTC.

This clonotype was found many times. Here the CDR3 reads CASSELMGTGELFF. The CDR3 DNA reads as TGTGCCAGCAGTGAATTGATGGGCACCGGGGAGCTGTTTTTT. The V and J genes are TRBV6-1 and TRBJ2-2; no clear D gene. The CDR3 length is 14 residues. Germline assignment: CDR1 MNHNS and CDR2 SASEGT. The germline V and J ends were trimmed by 2 bases and 4 bases, with 8 bases remaining between them.

Of note for this clonotype: The missing conserved phenylalanine or tryptophan at the end of this CDR3 makes a read error likely. It is unclear where the CDR3 begins or ends on the DNA, so no DNA is shown, and the CDR3 is as TCRdb lists it. This chain uses TRBV29-1 with TRBJ2-6; TRBD1, as called in the table, went unchecked against the DNA. The germline V gene encodes CDR1 SQVTM and CDR2 ANQGSEA. The CDR3 is 18 residues long, ends included. CDR3 in amino acids: CSVSDRDRVSSGANVMTL.

This clonotype appeared once. CDR3 DNA: TGTGCCAGCAGTTACTACCCTCCCGGGACAGGGGGTAGTGTCGGGGAGCTGTTTTTT. This codes for CASSYYPPGTGGSVGELFF. This chain connects TRBV6-5 to TRBJ2-2, with 11 bases identical to TRBD1. V lost 1 base and J lost 7; bases outside the gene matches: 14. From germline, CDR1 is MNHEY and CDR2 SVGAGI. CDR3 length: 19 residues.

Comment on this clonotype: One end of the junction fails to match germline, which may point to a read error. This chain joins TRBV4-3 and TRBJ2-7; D perhaps matches TRBD2 (6 bases). Germline loops: CDR1 LGHNA, CDR2 YSLEER. The CDR3 runs 16 residues. CDR3: CPSSQDLQTSSYEQYF. The CDR3 nucleotides are TGCCCCAGCAGCCAAGATCTCCAGACTAGCTCCTACGAGCAGTACTTC.

To note about this clonotype: One junction end does not reproduce the germline sequence, and a read error may be involved. This chain uses TRBV6-5 with TRBJ2-7; 7 nucleotides match TRBD2. The germline CDR1 and CDR2 sequences are MNHEY and SVGAGI. The CDR3 sequence is 16 residues long. DNA of the CDR3: TGTGCCAGCAGTCCTGCGGGAGCGAGGGGAACCTACGAGCAATACTTC. This sequence encodes CASSPAGARGTYEQYF.

For this clonotype: An end of the junction differs from the germline gene, which may be a read error. The gene calls are TRBV20-1 and TRBJ1-2; a weak D match, TRBD1 (5 bases). Germline V gene sequence: CDR1 DFQATT, CDR2 SNEGSKA (reference sequence). The length of the CDR3 is 11 residues. The CDR3, as DNA: TGCAGTGCTGGGGGACCGGAGGGTTACGCCTTC. This gives the protein CSAGGPEGYAF.

Of note for this clonotype: At one end the junction does not follow the germline gene, possibly because of a read error. The chain employs TRBV29-1 and TRBJ1-1; D is perhaps TRBD1 (5 bases). The CDR3 is 17 amino acids. Germline-derived CDR1 and CDR2 are SQVTM and ANQGSEA. CDR3 DNA: TGCAGCGTTCCTGAGCCCGGGGCTCAGTCGGGGATCGCTGAATCTTTCTTT. Amino acids: CSVPEPGAQSGIAESFF. Full variable domain (outside the CDR3, taken from reference TRBV29-1 and TRBJ1-1): SAVISQKPSRDICQRGTSLTIQCQVDSQVTMMFWYRQQPGQSLTLIATANQGSEATYESGFVIDKFPISRPNLTFSTLTVSNMSPEDSSIYLCSVPEPGAQSGIAESFFGQGTRLTVV.